Included here is one TCR beta chain sequence, with context. Germline values: CDR1 SGHRS, CDR2 YFSETQ. J lost 7 bases, V lost 3 bases, and 6 bases had no gene match. This CDR3 is 14 amino acids long. Per the study methods: Scientists estimated how many nucleated cells there were by amplifying reference gene primers. Libraries were prepared by immunoSEQ multiplex PCR; TCRdb keeps only in-frame clonotypes and omits some of them. V, J and clone size are taken as reported in that table, and D and trimming were inferred from the DNA itself. The table shows approximately 96,000 clones, with nearly 95% occurring only once. These data belong to a study of blood T cell repertoires in COVID-19. Study at large: T cells, B-cell-depleted T cells, or PBMCs provided the cDNA or gDNA that served as material.

The source is a human donor with active COVID-19. The donor label of this sample is uncertain. Sequences were obtained from peripheral blood. The gene calls are TRBV5-1 and TRBJ2-7; TRBD1 matches at 11 bases. This chain's CDR3 is CASSSGGQGGEQYF. CDR3 bases: TGCGCCAGCAGCTCAGGGGGACAGGGGGGAGAGCAGTACTTC.